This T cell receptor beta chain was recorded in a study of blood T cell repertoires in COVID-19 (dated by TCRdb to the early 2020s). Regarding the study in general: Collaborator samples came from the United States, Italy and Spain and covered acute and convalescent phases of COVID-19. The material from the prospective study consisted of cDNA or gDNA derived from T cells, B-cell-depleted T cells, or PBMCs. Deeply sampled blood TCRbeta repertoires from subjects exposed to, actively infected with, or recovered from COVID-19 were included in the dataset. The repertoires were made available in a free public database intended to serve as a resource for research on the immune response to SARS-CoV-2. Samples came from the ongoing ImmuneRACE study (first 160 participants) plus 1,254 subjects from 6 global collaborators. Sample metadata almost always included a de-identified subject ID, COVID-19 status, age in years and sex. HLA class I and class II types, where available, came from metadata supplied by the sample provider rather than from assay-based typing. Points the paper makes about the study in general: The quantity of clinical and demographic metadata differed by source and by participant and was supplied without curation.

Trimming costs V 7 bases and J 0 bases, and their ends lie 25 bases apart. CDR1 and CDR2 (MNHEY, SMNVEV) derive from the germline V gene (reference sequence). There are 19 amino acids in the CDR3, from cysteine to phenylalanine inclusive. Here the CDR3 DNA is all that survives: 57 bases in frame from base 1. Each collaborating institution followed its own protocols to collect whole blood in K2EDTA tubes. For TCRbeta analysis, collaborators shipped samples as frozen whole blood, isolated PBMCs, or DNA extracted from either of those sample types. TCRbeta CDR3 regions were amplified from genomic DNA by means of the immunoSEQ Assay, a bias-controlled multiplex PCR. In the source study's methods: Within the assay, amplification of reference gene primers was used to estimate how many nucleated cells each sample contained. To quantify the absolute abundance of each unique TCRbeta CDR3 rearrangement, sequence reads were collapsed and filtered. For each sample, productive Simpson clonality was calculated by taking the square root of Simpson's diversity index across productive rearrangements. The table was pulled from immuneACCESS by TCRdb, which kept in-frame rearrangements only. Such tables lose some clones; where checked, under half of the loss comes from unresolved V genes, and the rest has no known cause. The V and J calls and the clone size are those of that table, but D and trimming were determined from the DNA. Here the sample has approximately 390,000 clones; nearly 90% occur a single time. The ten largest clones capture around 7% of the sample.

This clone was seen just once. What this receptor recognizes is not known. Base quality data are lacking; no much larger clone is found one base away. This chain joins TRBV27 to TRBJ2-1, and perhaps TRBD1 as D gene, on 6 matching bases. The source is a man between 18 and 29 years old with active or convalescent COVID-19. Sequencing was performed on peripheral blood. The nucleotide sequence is TGTGCCAGCAATCCCCTAACCAAATTTAGGGGGAGCTCCTACAATGAGCAGTTCTTC. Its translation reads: CASNPLTKFRGSSYNEQFF.